A single sample is the source of the 10 T cell receptor beta chains below, sequenced in a study of blood T cell repertoires in COVID-19. The method was immunoSEQ multiplex PCR; TCRdb's version includes in-frame clones alone and lacks a portion of them. This sample has around 200,000 clones; around 86% occur once, and the top ten carry about 7%. Source material: peripheral blood. Receptor source: a man aged 35 to 55 with acute or convalescent COVID-19.

This chain uses TRBV7-2 with TRBJ2-7; 13 positions match TRBD2. V gave up 0 bases and J gave up 0 bases; unmatched junction bases: 2. The V gene's germline CDR1 is SGHTA and CDR2 FQGNSA. The CDR3 length is 17 residues. The CDR3 DNA sequence: TGTGCCAGCAGCTTAGCGGGGACTAGCGGGGCCTCCTACGAGCAGTACTTC. This encodes CASSLAGTSGASYEQYF.

This chain links TRBV6-5 with TRBJ2-2; no clear D. Germline V gene data show CDR1 as MNHEY and CDR2 as SVGAGI. The CDR3 extends over 15 amino acids. The V end was cut by 2 bases, the J end by 6 bases, with 13 bases between. Here the CDR3 DNA reads TGTGCCAGCAGTTACGGGCCTACGGTCGCCGGGGAGCTGTTTTTT. Encoded protein: CASSYGPTVAGELFF.

This rearrangement joins TRBV27 to TRBJ1-2; maybe TRBD1 (5 bases). This CDR3 contains 12 residues. Germline V gives CDR1 MNHEY, CDR2 SMNVEV (reference sequence). Trimming took 8 bases from V and 5 from J, leaving 12 bases between them. CDR3 sequence (DNA): TGTGCCAGCGGGGCCTATAGGTATGGCTACACCTTC. It encodes CASGAYRYGYTF.

In regard to this clone: One end of the junction varies from germline; a read error may be responsible. This chain connects TRBV7-6 to TRBJ1-6; TRBD1 matches 10 bases. This CDR3 is built from 14 residues. Germline V gene data show CDR1 as SGHVS and CDR2 as FNYEAQ. The CDR3 reads CASSWDRGNSSLHF. Written as DNA, the CDR3 is TGTGCCAGCAGCTGGGACAGGGGCAATTCATCCCTCCACTTT.

This clone has just a few counts. The rearrangement uses TRBV10-1 and TRBJ2-7; no reliable D call. CDR1 and CDR2 from the germline V gene are WNHNN and SYGVQD (reference sequence). Trimming removed 2 bases at V and 2 bases at J, with 7 bases between. The CDR3 runs 13 residues. Here the CDR3 reads CASSESLTYEQYF. The CDR3 DNA reads as TGCGCCAGCAGTGAGAGCCTGACCTACGAGCAGTACTTC.

V is TRBV6-5 and J is TRBJ1-1, with 7 nucleotides matching TRBD1. With V trimmed by 5 bases and J by 7 bases, 7 bases remained unmatched. CDR3 length: 13 amino acids. Germline-derived CDR1 and CDR2 are MNHEY and SVGAGI. The CDR3 coding sequence is TGTGCCAGCAGTCAGAGGGGGCAGAGTGAAGCTTTCTTT. Amino acids: CASSQRGQSEAFF.

The DNA for the CDR3 is TGTGCCAGCAGCGCGGGACAGGGGGTTAACACTGAAGCTTTCTTT. Residues: CASSAGQGVNTEAFF. This sequence joins TRBV7-8 and TRBJ1-1; 11 nucleotides align to TRBD1. CDR1 and CDR2 (germline): SGHVS, FQNEAQ. The CDR3 covers 15 residues. Unmatched junction bases numbered 4, after V lost 5 bases and J lost 2 bases.

The rearrangement joins TRBV4-3 to TRBJ1-4; possible D gene TRBD1, 5 bases. V was pared by 0 bases and J by 2 bases, with 10 bases between. Germline values: CDR1 LGHNA, CDR2 YSLEER. The CDR3 totals 16 residues. CDR3 in amino acids: CASSQDGAGTNEKLFF. In DNA, the CDR3 is TGCGCCAGCAGCCAAGATGGGGCCGGGACTAATGAAAAACTGTTTTTT.

V is TRBV13 and J is TRBJ2-5, with 9 bases matching TRBD2. Germline CDR1 is PRHDT and CDR2 is FYEKMQ (reference sequence). This CDR3 contains 15 residues. V gave up 5 bases and J gave up 3 bases; unmatched junction bases: 7. CDR3 sequence reads: CASSPRVAGEETQYF. Written as DNA, the CDR3 is TGTGCCAGCAGCCCGAGGGTAGCGGGGGAAGAGACCCAGTACTTC.

This clone was counted once. The V gene is TRBV9, the J gene TRBJ1-1, with D tentatively TRBD1 (6 bases). The CDR3 contains 15 residues. Germline CDR1 and CDR2: SGDLS and YYNGEE. Trimming stripped 3 bases from V and 5 bases from J, with 17 bases between. This CDR3 reads CASSEGTSRRTEAFF. CDR3 DNA: TGTGCCAGCAGCGAAGGGACATCCAGGAGAACTGAAGCTTTCTTT.